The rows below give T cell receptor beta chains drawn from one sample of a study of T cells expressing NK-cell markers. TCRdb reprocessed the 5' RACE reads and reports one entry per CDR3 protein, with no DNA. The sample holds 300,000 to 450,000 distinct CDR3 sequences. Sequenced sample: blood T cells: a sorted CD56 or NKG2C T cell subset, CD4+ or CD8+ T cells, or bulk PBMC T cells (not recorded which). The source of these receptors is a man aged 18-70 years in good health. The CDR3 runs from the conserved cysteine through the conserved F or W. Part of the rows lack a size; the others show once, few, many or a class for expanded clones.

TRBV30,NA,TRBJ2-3,CAWSGFAGVTDTQYF
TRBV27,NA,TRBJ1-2,CASSQDRGHGYTF
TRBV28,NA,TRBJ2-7,CASSSPSGATYEQYF
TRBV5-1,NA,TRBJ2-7,CASSGSTPPYEQYF
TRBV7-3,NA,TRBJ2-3,CASGPSGGAQYF
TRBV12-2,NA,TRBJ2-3,CASRLEWTSGGSTDTQYF
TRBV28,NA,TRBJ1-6,CASRPPTGGGNSPLHF
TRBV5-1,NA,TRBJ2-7,CASSAGSYEQYF
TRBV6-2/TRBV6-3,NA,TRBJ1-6,CASSYPGYNSPLHF
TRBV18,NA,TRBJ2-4,CASSPPASGGTLAKNIQYF
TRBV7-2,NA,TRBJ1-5,CASSRGPVGNQPQHF
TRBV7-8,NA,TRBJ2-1,CASSITVGVRNEQFF
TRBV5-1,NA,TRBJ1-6,CASSLLDRGSPLHF
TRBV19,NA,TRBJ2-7,CASSPKRGTTYEQYF
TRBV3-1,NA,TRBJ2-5,CASSGLTSGGQYF
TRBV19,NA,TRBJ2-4,CASSIAPGLAKNIQYF
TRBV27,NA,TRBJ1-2,CASSTTRESGYTF
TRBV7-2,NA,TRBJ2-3,CASSLVVAGDTQYF
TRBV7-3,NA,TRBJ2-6,CASSLNGQGLSGANVLTF
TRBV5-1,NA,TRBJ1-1,CASSLRAGGTNTEAFF
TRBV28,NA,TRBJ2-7,CASRRVDRVTREQYF
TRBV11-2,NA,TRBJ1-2,CASSLIGTGRLDNYGYTF
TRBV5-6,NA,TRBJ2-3,CASSFVLWSDTQYF
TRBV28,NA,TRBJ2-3,CASTTIKGQGYHTQYF
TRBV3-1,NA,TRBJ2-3,CASSPNTRASTDTQYF
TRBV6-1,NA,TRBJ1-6,CASSLKVGSSYNSPLHF
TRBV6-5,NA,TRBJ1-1,CASSYEGGDDPFF
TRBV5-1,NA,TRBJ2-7,CASTTQPGQGMGEQYF
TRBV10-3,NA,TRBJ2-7,CAISGGTGNEQYF
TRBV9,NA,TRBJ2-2,CASKLGGTTGELFF
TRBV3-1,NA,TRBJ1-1,CASSQDLRGLIKAFF
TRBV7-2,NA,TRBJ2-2,CASSTQTGGIGELFF
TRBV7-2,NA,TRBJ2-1,CASSSRGALDNEQFF
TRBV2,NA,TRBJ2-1,CASILAGGWNEQFF
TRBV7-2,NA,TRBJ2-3,CASSWFQRSTDTQYF
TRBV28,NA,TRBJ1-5,CASGRDSYHSNQPQHF
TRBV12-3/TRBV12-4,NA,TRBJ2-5,CASRMLYQETQYF
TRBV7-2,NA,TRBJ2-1,CASSRIGQDYNEQFF
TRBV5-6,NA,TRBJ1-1,CASSLQGLLNTEAFF
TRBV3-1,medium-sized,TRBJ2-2,CASSHFSGGANTGELFF
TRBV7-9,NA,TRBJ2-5,CASSLKGLQETQYF
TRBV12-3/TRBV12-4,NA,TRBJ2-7,CASLGGTSYEQYF
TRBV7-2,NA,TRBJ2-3,CASSYRQGTDTQYF
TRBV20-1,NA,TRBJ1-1,CSAGGRTEAFF
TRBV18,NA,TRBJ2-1,CASSPLGQGHNEQFF
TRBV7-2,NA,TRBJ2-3,CASSFQRLAGGTDTQYF
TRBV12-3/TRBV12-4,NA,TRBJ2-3,CASRPGASGGYTDTQYF
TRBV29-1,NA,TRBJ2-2,CSVRGSTGVTGELFF
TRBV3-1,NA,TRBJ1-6,CASSRIGNGAYNSPLHF
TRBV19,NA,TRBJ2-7,CASSIPTGGASEQYF
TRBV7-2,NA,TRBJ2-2,CASSLSALPGWGRQLNTGELFF
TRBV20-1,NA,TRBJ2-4,CSAAIGQGKNIQYF
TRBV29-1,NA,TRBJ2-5,CSVAGVLGTQYF
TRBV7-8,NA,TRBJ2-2,CASSGTGLANTGELFF
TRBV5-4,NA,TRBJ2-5,CASSTGQLQETQYF
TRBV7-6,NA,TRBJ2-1,CASSLQTVSSYNEQFF
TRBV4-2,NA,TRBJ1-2,CASSSHRDRGYGYTF
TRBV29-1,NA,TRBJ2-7,CSAQGGFGEQYF
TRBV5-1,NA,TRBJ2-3,CASGGGALRADTQYF